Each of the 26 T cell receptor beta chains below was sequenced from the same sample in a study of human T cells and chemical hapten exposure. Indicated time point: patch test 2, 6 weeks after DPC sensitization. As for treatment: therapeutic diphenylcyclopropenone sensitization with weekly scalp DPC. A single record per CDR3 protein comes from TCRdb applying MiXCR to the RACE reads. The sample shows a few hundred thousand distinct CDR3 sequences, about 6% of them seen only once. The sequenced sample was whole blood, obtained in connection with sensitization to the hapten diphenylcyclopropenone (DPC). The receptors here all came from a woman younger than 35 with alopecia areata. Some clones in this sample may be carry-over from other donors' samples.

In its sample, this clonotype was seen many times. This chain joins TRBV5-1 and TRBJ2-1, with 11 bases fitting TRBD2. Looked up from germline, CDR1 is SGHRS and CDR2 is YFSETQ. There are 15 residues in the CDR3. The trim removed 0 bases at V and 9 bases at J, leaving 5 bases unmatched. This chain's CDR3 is CASSLGLAGGLEQFF. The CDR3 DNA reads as TGCGCCAGCAGCTTGGGGCTAGCGGGGGGCCTTGAGCAGTTCTTC. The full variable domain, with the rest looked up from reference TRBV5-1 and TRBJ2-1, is KAGVTQTPRYLIKTRGQQVTLSCSPISGHRSVSWYQQTPGQGLQFLFEYFSETQRNKGNFPGRFSGRQFSNSRSEMNVSTLELGDSALYLCASSLGLAGGLEQFFGPGTRLTVL.

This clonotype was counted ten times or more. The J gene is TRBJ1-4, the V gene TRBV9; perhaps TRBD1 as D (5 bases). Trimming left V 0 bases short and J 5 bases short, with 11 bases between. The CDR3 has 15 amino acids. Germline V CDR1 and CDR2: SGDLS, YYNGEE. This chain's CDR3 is CASSVGGPSNEKLFF. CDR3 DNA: TGTGCCAGCAGCGTAGGGGGACCGTCGAATGAAAAACTGTTTTTT.

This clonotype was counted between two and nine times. The CDR3 DNA sequence: TGTGCCAGCAGTAGGACAGGGGACGGTCAGCCCCAGCATTTT. It translates to CASSRTGDGQPQHF. V gene TRBV6-1 combines with J gene TRBJ1-5; 9 bases match TRBD1. Germline CDR1 is MNHNS and CDR2 is SASEGT. Trimming took 5 bases from V and 6 from J; bases not matched to a gene: 5. The CDR3 has 14 amino acids.

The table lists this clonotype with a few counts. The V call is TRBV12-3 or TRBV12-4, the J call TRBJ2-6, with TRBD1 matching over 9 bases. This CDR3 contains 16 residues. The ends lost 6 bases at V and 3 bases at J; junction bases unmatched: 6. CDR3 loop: CASSLTGGGGANVLTF. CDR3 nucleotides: TGTGCCAGCAGCCTAACAGGGGGCGGTGGGGCCAACGTCCTGACTTTC.

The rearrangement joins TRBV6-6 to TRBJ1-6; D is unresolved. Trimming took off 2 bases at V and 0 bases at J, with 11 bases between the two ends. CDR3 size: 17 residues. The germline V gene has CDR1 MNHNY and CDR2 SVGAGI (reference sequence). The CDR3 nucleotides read TGTGCCAGCAGTTACCCTGCGGGGTCCTCCTATAATTCACCCCTCCACTTT. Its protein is CASSYPAGSSYNSPLHF.

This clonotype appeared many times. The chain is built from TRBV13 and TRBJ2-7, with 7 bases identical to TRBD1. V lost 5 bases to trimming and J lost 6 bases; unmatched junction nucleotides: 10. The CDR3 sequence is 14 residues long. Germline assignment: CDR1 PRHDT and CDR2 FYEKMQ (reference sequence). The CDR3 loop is CASSRTEGAGEQYF. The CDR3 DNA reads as TGTGCCAGCAGCCGTACAGAGGGGGCAGGCGAGCAGTACTTC.

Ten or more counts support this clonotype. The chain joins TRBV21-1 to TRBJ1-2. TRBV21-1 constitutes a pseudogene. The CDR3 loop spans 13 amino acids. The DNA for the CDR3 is TGTGCCAGCAGCAAAGCGCTTTTCGTGGGCTACACCTTC. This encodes CASSKALFVGYTF.

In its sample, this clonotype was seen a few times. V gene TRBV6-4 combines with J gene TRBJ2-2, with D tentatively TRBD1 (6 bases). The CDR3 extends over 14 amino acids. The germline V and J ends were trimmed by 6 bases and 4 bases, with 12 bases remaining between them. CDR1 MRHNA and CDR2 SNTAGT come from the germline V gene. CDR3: CASSSEQGTGELFF. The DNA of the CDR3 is TGTGCCAGCAGCTCCGAACAGGGCACCGGGGAGCTGTTTTTT.

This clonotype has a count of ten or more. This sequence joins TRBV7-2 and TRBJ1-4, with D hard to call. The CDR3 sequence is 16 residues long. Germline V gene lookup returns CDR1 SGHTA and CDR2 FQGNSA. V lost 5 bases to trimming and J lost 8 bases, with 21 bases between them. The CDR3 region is CASSRNVVGLGEKLFF. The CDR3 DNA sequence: TGTGCCAGCAGCAGAAACGTAGTAGGGTTAGGAGAAAAACTGTTTTTT. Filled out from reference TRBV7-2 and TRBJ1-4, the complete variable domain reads GAGVSQSPSNKVTEKGKDVELRCDPISGHTALYWYRQSLGQGLEFLIYFQGNSAPDKSGLPSDRFSAERTGGSVSTLTIQRTQQEDSAVYLCASSRNVVGLGEKLFFGSGTQLSVL.

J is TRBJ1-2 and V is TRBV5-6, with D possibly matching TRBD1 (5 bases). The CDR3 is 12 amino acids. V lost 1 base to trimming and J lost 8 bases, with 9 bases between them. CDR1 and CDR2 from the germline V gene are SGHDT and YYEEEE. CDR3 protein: CASSLWGNGYTF. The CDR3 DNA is TGTGCCAGCAGCTTGTGGGGGAACGGCTACACCTTC.

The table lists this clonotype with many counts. CDR3 region: CASSLTATPSNYGYTF. The CDR3, as DNA: TGTGCCAGCAGTTTAACAGCCACCCCCTCTAACTATGGCTACACCTTC. This chain connects TRBV28 to TRBJ1-2; no definite D call. CDR1 is MDHEN and CDR2 is SYDVKM in the germline V gene. The V and J ends lost 2 bases and 0 bases respectively, with 13 bases between them. The CDR3 extends over 16 amino acids.

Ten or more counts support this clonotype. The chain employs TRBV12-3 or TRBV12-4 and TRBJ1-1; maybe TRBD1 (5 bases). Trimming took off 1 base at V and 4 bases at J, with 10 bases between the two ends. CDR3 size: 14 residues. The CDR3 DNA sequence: TGTGCCAGCAGTTTAGAGGGGCTGGGCACTGAAGCTTTCTTT. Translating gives CASSLEGLGTEAFF.

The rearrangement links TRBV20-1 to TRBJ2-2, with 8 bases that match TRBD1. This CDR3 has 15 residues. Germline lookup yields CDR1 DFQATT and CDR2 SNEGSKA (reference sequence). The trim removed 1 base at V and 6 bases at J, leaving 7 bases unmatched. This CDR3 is CSARVRGRGSGELFF. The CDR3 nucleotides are TGCAGTGCTAGAGTCAGGGGGCGCGGCTCCGGGGAGCTGTTTTTT.

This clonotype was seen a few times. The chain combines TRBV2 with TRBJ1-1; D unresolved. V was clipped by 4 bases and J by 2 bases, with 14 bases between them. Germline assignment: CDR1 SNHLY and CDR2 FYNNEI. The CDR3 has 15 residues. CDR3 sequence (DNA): TGTGCCAGCAGTGCCGGAGTTGGCAGAAACACTGAAGCTTTCTTT. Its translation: CASSAGVGRNTEAFF.

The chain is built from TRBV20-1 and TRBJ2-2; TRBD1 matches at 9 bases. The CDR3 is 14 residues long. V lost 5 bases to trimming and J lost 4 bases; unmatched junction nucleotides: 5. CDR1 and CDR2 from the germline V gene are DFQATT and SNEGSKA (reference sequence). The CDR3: CSAAQGAGTGELFF. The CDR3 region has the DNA TGCAGTGCTGCACAGGGGGCGGGCACCGGGGAGCTGTTTTTT.

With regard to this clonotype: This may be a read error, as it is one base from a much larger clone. The CDR3 DNA reads as TGTGCCAGCAGCCCAGGGGGCGTGTATGGCTACACCTTC. It is translated as CASSPGGVYGYTF. V is TRBV7-2 and J is TRBJ1-2; 8 bases agree with TRBD1. With 5 bases clipped from V and 5 bases from J, the junction kept 4 bases outside the gene matches. Germline CDR1 and CDR2: SGHTA and FQGNSA. This CDR3 region has 13 residues.

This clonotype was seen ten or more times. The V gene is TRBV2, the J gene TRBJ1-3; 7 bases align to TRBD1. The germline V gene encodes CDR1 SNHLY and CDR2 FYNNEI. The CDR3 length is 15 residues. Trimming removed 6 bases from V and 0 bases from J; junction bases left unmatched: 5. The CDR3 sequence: CASSPDRDSGNTIYF. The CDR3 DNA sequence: TGTGCCAGCAGCCCAGACAGGGACTCTGGAAACACCATATATTTT. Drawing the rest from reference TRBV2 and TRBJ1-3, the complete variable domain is EPEVTQTPSHQVTQMGQEVILRCVPISNHLYFYWYRQILGQKVEFLVSFYNNEISEKSEIFDDQFSVERPDGSNFTLKIRSTKLEDSAMYFCASSPDRDSGNTIYFGEGSWLTVV.

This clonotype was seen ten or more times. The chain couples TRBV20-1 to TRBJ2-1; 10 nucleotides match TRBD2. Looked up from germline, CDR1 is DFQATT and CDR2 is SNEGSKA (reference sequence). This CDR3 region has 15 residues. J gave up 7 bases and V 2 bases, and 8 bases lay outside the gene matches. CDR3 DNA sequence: TGCAGTGCTAGAAAGAGGACTAGCGGACCTAATGAGCAGTTCTTC. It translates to CSARKRTSGPNEQFF.

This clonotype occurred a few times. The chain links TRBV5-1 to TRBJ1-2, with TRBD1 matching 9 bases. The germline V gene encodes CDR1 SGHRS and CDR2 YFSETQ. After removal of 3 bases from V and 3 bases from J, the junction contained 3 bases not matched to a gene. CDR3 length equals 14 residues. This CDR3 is CASSWGQGYYGYTF. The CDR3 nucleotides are TGCGCCAGCAGCTGGGGACAGGGTTACTATGGCTACACCTTC.

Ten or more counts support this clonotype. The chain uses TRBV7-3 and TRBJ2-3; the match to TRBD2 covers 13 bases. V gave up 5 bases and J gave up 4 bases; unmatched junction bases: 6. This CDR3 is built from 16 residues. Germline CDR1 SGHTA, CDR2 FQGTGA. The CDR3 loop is CASSPRLAGGADTQYF. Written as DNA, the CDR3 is TGTGCCAGCAGCCCACGACTAGCGGGGGGCGCAGATACGCAGTATTTT.

The CDR3 coding sequence is TGTGCCAGCAGGTCCCCCGGGGGGCCAAGGCAGTATTTT. Protein: CASRSPGGPRQYF. The V gene is TRBV27, the J gene TRBJ2-3, with TRBD2 as a possible D gene (7 bases). Trimming removed 6 bases from V and 11 bases from J, with 18 bases in between. The CDR3 consists of 13 residues. CDR1 and CDR2 (germline): MNHEY, SMNVEV (reference sequence).

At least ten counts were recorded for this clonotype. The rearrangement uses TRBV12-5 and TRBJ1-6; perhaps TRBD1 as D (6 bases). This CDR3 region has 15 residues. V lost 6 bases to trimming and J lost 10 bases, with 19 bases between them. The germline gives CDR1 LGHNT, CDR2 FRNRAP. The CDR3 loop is CASGSIDRSASPLHF. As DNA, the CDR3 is TGTGCTAGTGGCTCGATAGACAGGTCTGCATCACCCCTCCACTTT.

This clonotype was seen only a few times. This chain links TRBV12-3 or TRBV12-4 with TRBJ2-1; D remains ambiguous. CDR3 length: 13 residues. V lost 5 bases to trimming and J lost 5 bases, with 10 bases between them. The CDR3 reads CASSPSTDNEQFF. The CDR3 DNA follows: TGTGCCAGCAGTCCGTCGACTGACAATGAGCAGTTCTTC.

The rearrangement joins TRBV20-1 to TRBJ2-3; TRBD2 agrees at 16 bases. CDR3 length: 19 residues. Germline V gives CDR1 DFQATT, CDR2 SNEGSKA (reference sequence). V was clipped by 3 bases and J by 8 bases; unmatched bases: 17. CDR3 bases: TGCAGTGCTAGGGACCCGGGACTAGCGGGGGGGCTTGTAGGTGGTACGCAGTATTTT. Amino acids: CSARDPGLAGGLVGGTQYF.

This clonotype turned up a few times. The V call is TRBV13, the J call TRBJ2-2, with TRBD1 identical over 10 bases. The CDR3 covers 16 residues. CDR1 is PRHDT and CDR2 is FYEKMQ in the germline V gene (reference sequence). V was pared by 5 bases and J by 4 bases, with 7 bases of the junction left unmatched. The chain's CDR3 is CASSPGTGDFTGELFF. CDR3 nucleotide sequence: TGTGCCAGCAGCCCCGGGACAGGGGATTTCACCGGGGAGCTGTTTTTT.

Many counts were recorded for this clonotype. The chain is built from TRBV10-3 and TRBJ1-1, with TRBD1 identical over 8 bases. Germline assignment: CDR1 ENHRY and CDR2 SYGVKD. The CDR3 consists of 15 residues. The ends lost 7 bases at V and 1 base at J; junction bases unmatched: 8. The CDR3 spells CAITPRTGRNTEAFF. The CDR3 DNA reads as TGTGCCATCACCCCTAGGACAGGGAGGAACACTGAAGCTTTCTTT.